This T cell receptor beta chain was recorded in a study of shared clonotypes between healthy human individuals (TCRdb year 2020). Regarding the research as a whole: A couple of women and three men aged 18 to 49 years were included in the cohort. For each donor, three plates each were used for CD4 naive and CD4 memory, two plates were used for CD8 naive, and one plate was used for CD8 memory. The study deeply sequenced blood TCR repertoires of five healthy adults to estimate repertoire size and the extent of clonotype sharing between individuals. To increase sequencing depth and limit assay-specific biases, different laboratories used diverse techniques to prepare libraries and sequence TCR repertoires. Per donor, leukapheresis produced somewhere between about 0.94 and 8.9 billion PBMCs. Overall results and qualifications from the work: Even with the large sequencing depth, rarefaction of the sorted-subset datasets indicated that sequencing was incomplete. Naive subsets generally had larger estimated clonotype richness than memory subsets did. Based on pairwise subsampling, the degree of clonotype sharing among donors was expected to be affected by sequencing depth. The small number of donors limited the genetic and exposure-history diversity represented. Approximately 5% of naive CD4, approximately 3.7% of naive CD8, 2% to 2.5% of memory CD4, and less than 0.45% of memory CD8 clonotypes were shared across several donors. Clonotypes shared by all four sorted-subset donors showed higher generation probabilities than non-shared clonotypes. Only blood was sampled, and tissue TCR repertoires likely differ from those in blood.

As regards this clone: There is no known antigen for this receptor. Per-base qualities were not stored, and no clone one base away is much larger. Other DNA sequences in the same sample also yield this CDR3.

For CDR1 and CDR2, the germline V gene (reference sequence) lists MNHEY and SMNVEV. Deletion took 4 bases off V and 2 bases off J, with a span of 5 bases between the germline ends. The CDR3 runs 12 amino acids, cysteine and phenylalanine included. Only CDR3 DNA remains: 36 bases, in frame from the first base. The donors were healthy, HIV-negative adults with no recently reported acute infections or vaccinations. Only Caucasian adults living in Nashville, Tennessee, USA were represented among the donors. CD4+ T cells were enriched by magnetic negative selection; naive cells were then positively selected on CD45RA, and the negative fraction formed the memory subset. After blood collection by leukapheresis, PBMCs were isolated using Ficoll-Histopaque density gradient centrifugation and then cryopreserved in the vapor phase of liquid nitrogen. Analytical flow cytometry was used to check the purity and quantity of every magnetically sorted T cell population. From each sorted fraction, genomic DNA was isolated and quantified by UV absorbance on a Nanodrop 2000c.

TCR CDR3 regions were amplified from genomic DNA by multiplex PCR using the deep immunoSEQ assay. For each cell subset, the extracted genomic DNA was distributed evenly across all wells of several immunoSEQ 96-well plates, and each plate served as one replicate. Each replicate PCR for sorted subsets received around 200 ng genomic DNA, equal to about 30,000 T cell genomes. The purified libraries were quantified using a Qubit 3.0 fluorometer, sized with a Bioanalyzer 2100, and then quantified again using the KAPA Library Quantification kit. Each immunoSEQ 96-well plate was sequenced on its own single-read 150-cycle Illumina NextSeq 550 flow cell. Under the source paper's analysis protocol: Because the immunoSEQ output held only junctional sequences and lacked quality scores, the filtering could not match the filtering applied to full-length reads. To assign V/J genes and CDR3, sequences were annotated against IMGT germline references using PyIR, a Python wrapper for IgBLAST v1.9. Reads were filtered out if the reads had weak V/J assignments (E-value above 1e-6), no CDR3, stop codons, out-of-frame junctions, or ambiguous translated residues. V3J clonotypes were defined by identical inferred V gene, J gene, and CDR3 amino acid sequence. Percentage overlap between repertoires was calculated by dividing the number of shared unique clonotypes by the size of the smaller repertoire. Repertoire richness was assessed with RTK rarefaction, the Chao1 estimator, and Recon v2.1 estimates of unobserved clonotypes. For all TCRbeta clonotypes obtained by the gDNA method from a handful of donors, generation probabilities were computed with OLGA. The source is immuneACCESS, and TCRdb retained only in-frame sequences with V and J called. Part of the clones is not carried over; for the studies checked, unresolved V genes explain less than half of this, and the remainder is unexplained. V and J calls and clone size follow that table, whereas D and trimming were derived from the DNA. The sample table holds about 980,000 clones, of which approximately 76% were seen once. In total, the top ten clones hold about 1.5% of the sample.

The source is a young man in good health. Recombination joined TRBV27 with TRBJ1-1; the D gene assignment is ambiguous. The sequenced sample was memory CD4+ T cells sorted from blood. What the cell subset or site label conveys for this sample: CD45RA-negative fraction. CDR3 reads: CASSSFNTEAFF. The DNA is as follows: TGTGCCAGCAGTTCCTTCAACACTGAAGCTTTCTTT.